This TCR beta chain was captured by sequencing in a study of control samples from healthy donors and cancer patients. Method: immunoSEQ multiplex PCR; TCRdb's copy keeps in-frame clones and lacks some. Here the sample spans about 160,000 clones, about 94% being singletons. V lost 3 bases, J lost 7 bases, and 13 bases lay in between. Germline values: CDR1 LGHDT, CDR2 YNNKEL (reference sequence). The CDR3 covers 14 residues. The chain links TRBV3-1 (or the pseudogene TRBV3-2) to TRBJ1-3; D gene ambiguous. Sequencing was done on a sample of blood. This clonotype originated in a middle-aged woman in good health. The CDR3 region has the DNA TGTGCCAGCAGCCAGGAGGAGACAAGGAACACCATATATTTT. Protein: CASSQEETRNTIYF.